Below, 7 T cell receptor beta chains from the same sample are listed, as sequenced in a study of OX40 agonist ivuxolimab in advanced cancers. Clones were read by immunoSEQ multiplex PCR, and TCRdb kept only the in-frame ones, dropping some. The data show some 66,000 clones, with 75% to 90% seen just once and roughly 0.89% held by the top ten. The sample was CD4+ or CD8+ T cells sorted from blood, taken in a trial of the OX40 agonist ivuxolimab. These receptors all stem from an adult with an advanced solid tumor such as melanoma, head and neck, liver or kidney cancer.

The chain links TRBV28 to TRBJ1-1; the D is unclear. The germline V gene encodes CDR1 MDHEN and CDR2 SYDVKM. Trimming cost V 4 bases and J 1 base, with 13 bases left between them. This CDR3 contains 15 residues. The CDR3 is CASSSPASTNTEAFF. DNA of the CDR3: TGTGCCAGCAGTTCCCCGGCCAGCACGAACACTGAAGCTTTCTTT.

The J gene is TRBJ1-2, the V gene TRBV5-1, with 8 positions matching TRBD1. Germline CDR1 is SGHRS and CDR2 is YFSETQ. The length of the CDR3 is 14 residues. Trimming at V came to 2 bases and at J to 2 bases, leaving 2 bases not matched to a gene. The CDR3 is CASSFRQGNYGYTF. The CDR3 bases are TGCGCCAGCAGCTTCCGACAGGGGAACTATGGCTACACCTTC.

V and J are TRBV19 and TRBJ1-1; TRBD1 matches 9 bases. In germline, CDR1 is LNHDA, CDR2 SQIVND (reference sequence). The CDR3 has 14 amino acids. The V segment lost 6 bases and the J segment 6 bases; nucleotides outside the gene matches: 8. In DNA form, the CDR3 reads TGTGCCAGTAGGAAGACAGGGGGAAGCGCTGAAGCTTTCTTT. As protein: CASRKTGGSAEAFF.

This chain connects TRBV2 to TRBJ1-1, with a tentative D call TRBD1 (5 bases). The V end was cut by 3 bases, the J end by 5 bases, with 13 bases between. CDR3 size: 14 residues. Germline V gives CDR1 SNHLY, CDR2 FYNNEI. CDR3: CASSDRVSGTEAFF. The CDR3 nucleotides read TGTGCCAGCAGTGACAGGGTTAGTGGGACTGAAGCTTTCTTT.

This clone appeared a single time. This chain uses TRBV5-8 with TRBJ1-4; the D gene is possibly TRBD1 (6 bases). The germline V gene has CDR1 SGHTS and CDR2 YDEGEE. This CDR3 contains 14 residues. V was shortened by 2 bases and J by 6 bases, with 11 bases between the two germline ends. In DNA, the CDR3 is TGTGCCAGCAGCTTCCGAGGGGGTGATGAAAAACTGTTTTTT. This sequence encodes CASSFRGGDEKLFF.

The chain combines TRBV7-6 with TRBJ2-7; 7 bases are a match to TRBD1. The CDR3 extends over 12 amino acids. Germline trimming cut 4 bases from V and 5 bases from J; bases unmatched to any gene: 2. Germline-derived CDR1 and CDR2 are SGHVS and FNYEAQ. CDR3 in DNA: TGTGCCAGCAGCTCGACAGGGAACGAGCAGTACTTC. Translation: CASSSTGNEQYF.

V is TRBV9 and J is TRBJ1-1, with a tentative D call TRBD1 (6 bases). With 4 bases removed from V and 5 bases from J, the gap between germline ends came to 15 bases. Germline lookup yields CDR1 SGDLS and CDR2 YYNGEE. The CDR3 is 14 residues long. This CDR3 is CASSSHGGRTEAFF. The CDR3 DNA follows: TGTGCCAGCAGCTCCCATGGGGGGCGGACTGAAGCTTTCTTT. Combining the CDR3 with reference TRBV9 and TRBJ1-1 gives the whole variable domain DSGVTQTPKHLITATGQRVTLRCSPRSGDLSVYWYQQSLDQGLQFLIQYYNGEERAKGNILERFSAQQFPDLHSELNLSSLELGDSALYFCASSSHGGRTEAFFGQGTRLTVV.